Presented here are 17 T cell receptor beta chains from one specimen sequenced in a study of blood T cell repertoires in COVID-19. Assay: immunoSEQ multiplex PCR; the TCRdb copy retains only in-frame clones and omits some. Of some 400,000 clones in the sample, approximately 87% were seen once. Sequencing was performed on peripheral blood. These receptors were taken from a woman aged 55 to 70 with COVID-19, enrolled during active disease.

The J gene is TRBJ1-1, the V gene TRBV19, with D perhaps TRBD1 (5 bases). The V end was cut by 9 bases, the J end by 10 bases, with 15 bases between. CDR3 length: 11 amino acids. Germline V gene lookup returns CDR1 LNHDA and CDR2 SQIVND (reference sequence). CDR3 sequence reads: CASGGGLLAFF. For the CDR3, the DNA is TGTGCCAGCGGGGGGGGACTTTTAGCTTTCTTT.

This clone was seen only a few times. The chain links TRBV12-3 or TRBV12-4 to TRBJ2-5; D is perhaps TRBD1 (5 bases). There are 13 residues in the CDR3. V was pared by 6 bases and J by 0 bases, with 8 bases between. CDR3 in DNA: TGTGCCAGCAGCCGACAGTACCAAGAGACCCAGTACTTC. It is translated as CASSRQYQETQYF.

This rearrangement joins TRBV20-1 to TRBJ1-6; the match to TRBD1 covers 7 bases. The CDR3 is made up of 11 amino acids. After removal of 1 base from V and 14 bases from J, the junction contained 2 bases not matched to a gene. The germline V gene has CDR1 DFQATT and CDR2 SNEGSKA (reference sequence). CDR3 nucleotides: TGCAGTGCTAGAGCAGGGGGGACCCTCCACTTT. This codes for CSARAGGTLHF.

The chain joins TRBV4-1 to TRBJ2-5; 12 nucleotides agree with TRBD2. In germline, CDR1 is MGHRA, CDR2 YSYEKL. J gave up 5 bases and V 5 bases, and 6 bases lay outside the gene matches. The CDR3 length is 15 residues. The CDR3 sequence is CASSAGTSGWETQYF. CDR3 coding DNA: TGCGCCAGCAGCGCCGGGACTAGCGGGTGGGAGACCCAGTACTTC.

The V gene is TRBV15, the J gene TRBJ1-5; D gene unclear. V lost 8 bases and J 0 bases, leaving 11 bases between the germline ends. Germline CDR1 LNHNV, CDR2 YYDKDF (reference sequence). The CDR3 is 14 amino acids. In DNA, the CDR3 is TGTGCCACCTCAGGATCATATAGCAATCAGCCCCAGCATTTT. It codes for CATSGSYSNQPQHF. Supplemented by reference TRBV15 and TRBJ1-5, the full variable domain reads DAMVIQNPRYQVTQFGKPVTLSCSQTLNHNVMYWYQQKSSQAPKLLFHYYDKDFNNEADTPDNFQSRRPNTSFCFLDIRSPGLGDTAMYLCATSGSYSNQPQHFGDGTRLSIL.

The CDR3 spells CASSLSGTGVYNEQFF. The DNA of the CDR3 is TGTGCCAGCAGCCTCTCCGGGACAGGGGTCTACAATGAGCAGTTCTTC. The chain recombines TRBV7-2 with TRBJ2-1, with 10 bases aligning to TRBD1. This CDR3 contains 16 residues. The V gene's germline CDR1 is SGHTA and CDR2 FQGNSA. The trim removed 5 bases at V and 3 bases at J, leaving 7 bases unmatched.

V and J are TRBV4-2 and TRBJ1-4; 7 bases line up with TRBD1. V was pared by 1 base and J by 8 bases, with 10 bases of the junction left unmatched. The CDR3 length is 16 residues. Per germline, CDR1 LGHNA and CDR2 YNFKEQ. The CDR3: CASSQGQGGNWEKLFF. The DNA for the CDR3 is TGTGCCAGCAGCCAAGGGCAAGGGGGCAATTGGGAAAAACTGTTTTTT.

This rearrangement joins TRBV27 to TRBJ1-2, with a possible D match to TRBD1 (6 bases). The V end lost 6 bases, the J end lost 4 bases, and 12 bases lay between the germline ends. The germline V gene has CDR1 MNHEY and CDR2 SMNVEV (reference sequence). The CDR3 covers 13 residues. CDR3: CASSERGGYGYTF. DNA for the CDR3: TGTGCCAGCAGCGAACGAGGGGGCTATGGCTACACCTTC.

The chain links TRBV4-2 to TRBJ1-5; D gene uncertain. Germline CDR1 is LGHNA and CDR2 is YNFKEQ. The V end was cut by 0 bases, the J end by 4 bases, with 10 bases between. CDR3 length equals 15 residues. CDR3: CASSQDHSPNQPQHF. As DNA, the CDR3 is TGTGCCAGCAGCCAAGATCACAGCCCGAATCAGCCCCAGCATTTT.

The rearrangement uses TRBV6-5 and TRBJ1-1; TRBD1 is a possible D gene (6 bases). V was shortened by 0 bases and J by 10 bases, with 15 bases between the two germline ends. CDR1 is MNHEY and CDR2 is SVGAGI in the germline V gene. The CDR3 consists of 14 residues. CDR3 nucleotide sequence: TGTGCCAGCAGTTACTCGAGGCGGACAGTCGGAGCTTTCTTT. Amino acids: CASSYSRRTVGAFF.

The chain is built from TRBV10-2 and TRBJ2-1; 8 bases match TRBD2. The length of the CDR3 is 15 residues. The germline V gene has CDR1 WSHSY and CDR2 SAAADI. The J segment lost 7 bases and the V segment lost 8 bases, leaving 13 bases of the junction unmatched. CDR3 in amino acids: CASAPNGGGLNEQFF. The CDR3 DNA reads TGCGCCAGCGCACCCAACGGCGGGGGGTTAAATGAGCAGTTCTTC.

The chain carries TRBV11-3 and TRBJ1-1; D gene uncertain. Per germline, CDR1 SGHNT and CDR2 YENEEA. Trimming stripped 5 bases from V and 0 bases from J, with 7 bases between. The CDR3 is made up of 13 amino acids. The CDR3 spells CASSAQMNTEAFF. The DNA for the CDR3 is TGTGCCAGCAGCGCACAAATGAACACTGAAGCTTTCTTT.

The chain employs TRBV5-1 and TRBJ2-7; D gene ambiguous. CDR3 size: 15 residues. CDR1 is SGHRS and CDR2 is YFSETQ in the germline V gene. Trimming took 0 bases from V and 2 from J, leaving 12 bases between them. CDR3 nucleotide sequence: TGCGCCAGCAGCTTGGGCCCGACACAAACCTACGAGCAGTACTTC. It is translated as CASSLGPTQTYEQYF.

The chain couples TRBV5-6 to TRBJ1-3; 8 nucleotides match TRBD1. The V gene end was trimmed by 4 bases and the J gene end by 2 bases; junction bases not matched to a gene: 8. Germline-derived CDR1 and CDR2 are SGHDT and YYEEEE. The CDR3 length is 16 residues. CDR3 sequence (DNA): TGTGCCAGCAGCCTGGTAGGGACAGGAACTGGAAACACCATATATTTT. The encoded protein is CASSLVGTGTGNTIYF.

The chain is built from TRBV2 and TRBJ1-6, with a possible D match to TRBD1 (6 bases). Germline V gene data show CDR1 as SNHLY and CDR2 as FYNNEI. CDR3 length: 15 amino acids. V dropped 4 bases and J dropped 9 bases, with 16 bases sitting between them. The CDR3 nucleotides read TGTGCCAGCAGTGGTGCGGACAGTCCTGGTTCACCCCTCCACTTT. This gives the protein CASSGADSPGSPLHF.

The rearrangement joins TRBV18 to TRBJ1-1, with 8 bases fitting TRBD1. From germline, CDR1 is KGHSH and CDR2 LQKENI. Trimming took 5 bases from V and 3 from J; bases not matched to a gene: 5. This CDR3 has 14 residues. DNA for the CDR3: TGTGCCAGCTCATTAACGACAGGGGACACTGAAGCTTTCTTT. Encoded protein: CASSLTTGDTEAFF. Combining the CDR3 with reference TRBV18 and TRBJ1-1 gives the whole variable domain NAGVMQNPRHLVRRRGQEARLRCSPMKGHSHVYWYRQLPEEGLKFMVYLQKENIIDESGMPKERFSAEFPKEGPSILRIQQVVRGDSAAYFCASSLTTGDTEAFFGQGTRLTVV.

CDR3 sequence: CASSSLRGYTEAFF. The CDR3 nucleotides read TGTGCCAGCAGTTCACTCAGAGGGTACACTGAAGCTTTCTTT. This chain joins TRBV6-5 and TRBJ1-1, with D uncertain. The V and J ends lost 4 bases and 3 bases respectively, with 12 bases between them. Per germline, CDR1 MNHEY and CDR2 SVGAGI. This CDR3 is built from 14 residues.